This entry describes one TCR beta chain. Antigen: not known. Patients with ophthalmopathy all had a Clinical Activity Score of at least 3, a NOSPECS grade of at least 4 and duration under 3 months. Extraction of PBMCs used around 9.6 ml of fresh peripheral blood. Deletions cut 4 bases from V and 9 bases from J, with 10 bases between. The germline V gene has CDR1 SGHTA and CDR2 FQGTGA. This CDR3 has 12 residues. Researchers took RNA transcripts and amplified the TCR beta CDR3 regions from them. TCR CDR3 regions were first amplified by RT-PCR with HTBI primers. TCRdb independently ran MiXCR on the multiplex PCR reads; one entry per CDR3 protein. There are about 640,000 distinct CDR3 sequences in the sample; around 20% occur only once, and over 30% lies in the top ten. The data derive from a study of T cells in Graves' hyperthyroidism and ophthalmopathy. Study-wide findings and caveats: The authors' 13 V-J model separated ophthalmopathy from stable hyperthyroidism.

Specimen: blood. J is TRBJ2-1 and V is TRBV7-3, with a possible D match to TRBD2 (5 bases). This TCR was sampled from a man aged 25 to 45 with Graves' ophthalmopathy. In DNA, the CDR3 is TGTGCCAGCAGCTCCGCCAGCGGTGAGCAGTTCTTC. Translated: CASSSASGEQFF.